This T cell receptor beta chain was captured in a study of T cells in Graves' hyperthyroidism and ophthalmopathy. PBMCs were derived from under 13 ml fresh peripheral blood. Amplification of TCR beta CDR3 regions was performed using RNA transcripts as template. The TCR CDR3 was amplified in a first-round RT-PCR using the HTBI primer set. TCRdb re-analysed the multiplex PCR reads in MiXCR, keeping a single row per CDR3 protein. The sample carries about 350,000 distinct CDR3 sequences, 14% recorded once. CDR1 is LGHDT and CDR2 is YNNKEL in the germline V gene (reference sequence). V lost 1 base and J lost 5; bases outside the gene matches: 3. This CDR3 contains 15 residues. This clonotype was recorded at least ten times.

Sequenced input: blood. The source is a woman aged 25-40 years with Graves' hyperthyroidism. J is TRBJ2-1 and V is TRBV3-1, with TRBD2 identical over 9 bases. The CDR3 reads CASSQALAGNNEQFF. CDR3 in DNA: TGTGCCAGCAGCCAAGCCCTAGCGGGAAACAATGAGCAGTTCTTC.